These 12 T cell receptor beta chains were all obtained from the same sample, sequenced in a study of human CD8 memory T cell subsets. Scientists made TCR beta libraries using UMI-labeled 5' RACE. Reanalyzing the 5' RACE reads, TCRdb keeps one entry per CDR3 protein, without DNA. This listing includes some 7,000 distinct CDR3 sequences. Early memory CD8+ T cells that were CCR7+ PD-1+ TIGIT+ and had exhausted-like traits were the TPEX cells. Source material: CD8+ T cells from PBMCs. The receptors here all came from a human donor in good health.

The CDR3 loop is CATRGEENEQFF. J is TRBJ2-1 and V is TRBV10-3; TCRdb's D call of TRBD2 is untestable without DNA. The CDR3 is 12 residues long. Germline-derived CDR1 and CDR2 are ENHRY and SYGVKD.

The genes are TRBV19 and TRBJ1-5; without DNA, the TCRdb call of TRBD1 cannot be checked. The CDR3 contains 17 residues. Germline lookup yields CDR1 LNHDA and CDR2 SQIVND (reference sequence). The CDR3 sequence is CASSPYRVPNIDQPQHF.

The chain joins TRBV20-1 to TRBJ2-5. Germline V gene data show CDR1 as DFQATT and CDR2 as SNEGSKA (reference sequence). The CDR3 has 16 amino acids. The CDR3: CSARDYLAGNQETQYF.

The CDR3 here is CASSGIAVNSYNEQFF. V usage is TRBV9 and J usage is TRBJ2-1; TCRdb proposes TRBD2, but this gene call is untestable without DNA. Germline CDR1 SGDLS, CDR2 YYNGEE. This CDR3 has 16 amino acids.

The CDR3 reads CASSPRTVSSYNEQFF. The V call is TRBV27, the J call TRBJ2-1; as DNA is missing, the TRBD2 call by TCRdb cannot be tested. Germline CDR1 MNHEY, CDR2 SMNVEV (reference sequence). The CDR3 covers 16 residues.

The V and J genes are TRBV27 and TRBJ2-1. The CDR3 spans 11 residues. Germline-derived CDR1 and CDR2 are MNHEY and SMNVEV (reference sequence). The CDR3: CASSFGPRKFF.

The chain uses TRBV30 and TRBJ2-7; the D call of TRBD1 rests on TCRdb alone, since no DNA is present to check it. The CDR3 runs to 12 residues. The germline CDR1 and CDR2 sequences are GTSNPN and SVGIG (reference sequence). The CDR3 protein is CAWSEGGYEQYF.

J is TRBJ2-7 and V is TRBV5-5; TCRdb proposes TRBD1, but this gene call is untestable without DNA. The germline V gene encodes CDR1 SGHKS and CDR2 YYEKEE (reference sequence). The CDR3 contains 16 residues. Here the CDR3 reads CASSSPGGTGSYEQYF.

The rearrangement links TRBV11-2 to TRBJ2-1; checking the TCRdb D call of TRBD2 is not possible without DNA. This CDR3 contains 14 residues. Germline V gene data show CDR1 as SGHAT and CDR2 as FQNNGV. The CDR3: CASSSGGGHNEQFF.

The genes are TRBV30 and TRBJ1-4. Germline V gene data show CDR1 as GTSNPN and CDR2 as SVGIG (reference sequence). This CDR3 region has 14 residues. The chain's CDR3 is CAWSGGLYNEKLFF.

This clonotype is called medium-sized based on its frequency. The V call is TRBV28, the J call TRBJ2-3. The germline gives CDR1 MDHEN, CDR2 SYDVKM. This CDR3 has 13 residues. This CDR3 is CASSFAEPDTQYF.

This clonotype counts as medium-sized by frequency. The chain couples TRBV9 to TRBJ1-3; TCRdb's D call, TRBD1, is unchecked because there is no DNA. Germline V gives CDR1 SGDLS, CDR2 YYNGEE. The CDR3 extends over 15 amino acids. This CDR3 reads CASSSHGTDGNTIYF.